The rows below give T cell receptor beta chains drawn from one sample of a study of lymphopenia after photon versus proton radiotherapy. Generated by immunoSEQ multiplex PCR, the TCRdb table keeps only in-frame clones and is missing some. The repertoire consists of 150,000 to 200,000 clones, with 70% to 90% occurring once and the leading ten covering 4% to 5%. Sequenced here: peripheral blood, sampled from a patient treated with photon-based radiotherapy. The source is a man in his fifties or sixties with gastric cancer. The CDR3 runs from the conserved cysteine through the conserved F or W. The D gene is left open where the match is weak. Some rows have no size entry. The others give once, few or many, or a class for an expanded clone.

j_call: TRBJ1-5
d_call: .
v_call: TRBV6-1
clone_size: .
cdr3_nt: TGTGCCAGCAGCTTCCTCCAATCCCAGCATTTT
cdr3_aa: CASSFLQSQHF

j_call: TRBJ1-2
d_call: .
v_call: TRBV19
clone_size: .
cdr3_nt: TGTGCCAGTAGTATCCAACAGAACTATGGCTACACCTTC
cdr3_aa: CASSIQQNYGYTF

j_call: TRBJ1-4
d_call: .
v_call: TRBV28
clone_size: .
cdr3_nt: TGTGCCAGCAGGGCCGATGAAAAACTGTTTTTT
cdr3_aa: CASRADEKLFF

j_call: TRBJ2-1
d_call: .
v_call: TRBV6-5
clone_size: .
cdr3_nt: TGTGCCAGCAGTTACACGCGTCTACCAAACAATGAGCAGTTCTTC
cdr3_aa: CASSYTRLPNNEQFF

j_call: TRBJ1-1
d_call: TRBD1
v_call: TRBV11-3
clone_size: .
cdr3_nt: TGTGCCAGCAGCGCCCCCGGGACAGGCCCCACTGAAGCTTTCTTT
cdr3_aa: CASSAPGTGPTEAFF

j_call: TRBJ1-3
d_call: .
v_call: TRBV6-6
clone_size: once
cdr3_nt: TGTGCCAGCAGGGGCGGAGACAGCGCTGGAAACACCATATATTTT
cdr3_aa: CASRGGDSAGNTIYF

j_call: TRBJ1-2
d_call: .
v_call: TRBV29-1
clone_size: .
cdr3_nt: TGCAGCGCGTTGAAACAGGGTGGCGGCTACACCTTC
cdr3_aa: CSALKQGGGYTF

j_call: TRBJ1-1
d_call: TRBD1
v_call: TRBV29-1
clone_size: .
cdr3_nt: TGCAGCGTCGACGAGACAGGGGGCACTGAAGCTTTCTTT
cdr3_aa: CSVDETGGTEAFF

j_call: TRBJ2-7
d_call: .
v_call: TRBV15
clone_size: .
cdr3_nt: TGTGCCACCAGCAATAACAGGGCGGATTACGAGCAGTACTTC
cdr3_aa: CATSNNRADYEQYF

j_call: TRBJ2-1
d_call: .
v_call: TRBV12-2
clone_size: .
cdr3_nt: TGTGCAAGTCGCTTATTGAGACAGGGCTTTCTGGGGCAGTTCTTC
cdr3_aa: CASRLLRQGFLGQFF

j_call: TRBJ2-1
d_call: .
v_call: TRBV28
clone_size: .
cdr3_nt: TGTGCCAGCAGCTCTTTTAGCTCAAGCTCCTACAATGAGCAGTTCTTC
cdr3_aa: CASSSFSSSSYNEQFF

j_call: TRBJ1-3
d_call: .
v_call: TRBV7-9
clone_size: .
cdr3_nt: TGTGCCAGCAGCCCGCAGGGTACTGGAAACACCATATATTTT
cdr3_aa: CASSPQGTGNTIYF

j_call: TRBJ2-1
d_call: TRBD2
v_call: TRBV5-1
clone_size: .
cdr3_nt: TGCGCCAGTACTCTAGCGGGCTCCTACAATGAGCAGTTCTTC
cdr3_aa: CASTLAGSYNEQFF

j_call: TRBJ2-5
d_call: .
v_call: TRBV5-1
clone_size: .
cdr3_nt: TGCGCCAGCAGCTTGGTGCCGGGCTGGGAGACCCAGTACTTC
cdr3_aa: CASSLVPGWETQYF

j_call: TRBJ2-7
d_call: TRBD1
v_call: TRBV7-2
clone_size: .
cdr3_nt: TGTGCCAGCAGCTTGAAGACAGGGAATTGGGGGTACGAGCAGTACTTC
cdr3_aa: CASSLKTGNWGYEQYF

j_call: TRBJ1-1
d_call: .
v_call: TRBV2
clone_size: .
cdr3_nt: TGTGCCAGCAGTGGGACCGACGAGGCCTTT
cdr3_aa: CASSGTDEAF

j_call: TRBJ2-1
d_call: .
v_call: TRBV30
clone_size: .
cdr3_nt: TGTGCCTGGAGGACGGGTTCTAGCTCCTACAATGAGCAGTTCTTC
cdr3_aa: CAWRTGSSSYNEQFF

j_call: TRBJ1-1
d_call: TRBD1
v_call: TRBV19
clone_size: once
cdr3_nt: TGTGCCAGTAGTACTCCCGACAGGGTCGGGGGAGCTTTCTTT
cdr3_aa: CASSTPDRVGGAFF

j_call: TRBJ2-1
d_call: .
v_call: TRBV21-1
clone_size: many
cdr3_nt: TGTGCCAGCAGCAAACCTCTAACTAATGAGCAGTTCTTC
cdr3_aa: CASSKPLTNEQFF

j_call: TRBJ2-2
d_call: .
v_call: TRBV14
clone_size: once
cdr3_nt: TGTGCCAGCAGCCCCCAGGGCTACGGGGAGCTGTTTTTT
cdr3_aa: CASSPQGYGELFF

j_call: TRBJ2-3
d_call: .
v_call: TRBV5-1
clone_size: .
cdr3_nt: TGCGCCAGCAGCTTGGATGACGGGGCCGCAGATACGCAGTATTTT
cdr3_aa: CASSLDDGAADTQYF

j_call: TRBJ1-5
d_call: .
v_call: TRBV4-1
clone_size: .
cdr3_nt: TGCGCCAGCAGCCAAACGGGGGCTGGCCAGCCCCAGCATTTT
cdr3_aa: CASSQTGAGQPQHF

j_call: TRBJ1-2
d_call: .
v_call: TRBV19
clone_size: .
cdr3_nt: TGTGCCAGTAGTATAGAGGACAGAGCTAACTATGGCTACACCTTC
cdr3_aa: CASSIEDRANYGYTF

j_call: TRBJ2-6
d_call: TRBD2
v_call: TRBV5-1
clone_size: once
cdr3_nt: TGCGCCAGCAGCTTAACTCGGGGTAGACTAGCGGGAGCTGGGGCCAACGTCCTGACTTTC
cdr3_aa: CASSLTRGRLAGAGANVLTF

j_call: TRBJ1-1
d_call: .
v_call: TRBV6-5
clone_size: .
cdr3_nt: TGTGCCAGCAGCTATACAGTGAACACTGAAGCTTTCTTT
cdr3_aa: CASSYTVNTEAFF

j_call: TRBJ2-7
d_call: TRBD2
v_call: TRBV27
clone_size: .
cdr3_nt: TGTGCCAGCAGTTTAAGTCGGACTAGCGGGAAGTTCGAGCAGTACTTC
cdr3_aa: CASSLSRTSGKFEQYF